The 15 T cell receptor beta chains given below trace back to one sample, sequenced in a study of blood T cell repertoires in COVID-19. Assay: immunoSEQ multiplex PCR; the TCRdb copy retains only in-frame clones and omits some. The sample yields about 150,000 clones, roughly 80% seen once. Material: peripheral blood. These receptors originate from a woman aged 55-70 years with acute or convalescent COVID-19.

This clone has only a few counts. The chain couples TRBV2 to TRBJ2-5; TRBD1 might be the D (6 bases). V lost 11 bases and J lost 5, with 15 bases in between. The CDR3 has 12 amino acids. Germline V gives CDR1 SNHLY, CDR2 FYNNEI. The CDR3 DNA sequence: TGTGCCGGTGAGGGGGTCGGGGAGACCCAGTACTTC. Amino acid sequence: CAGEGVGETQYF. Based on the CDR3 plus reference TRBV2 and TRBJ2-5, the full variable domain is EPEVTQTPSHQVTQMGQEVILRCVPISNHLYFYWYRQILGQKVEFLVSFYNNEISEKSEIFDDQFSVERPDGSNFTLKIRSTKLEDSAMYFCAGEGVGETQYFGPGTRLLVL.

The genes are TRBV7-2 and TRBJ1-2; D unresolved. Germline lookup yields CDR1 SGHTA and CDR2 FQGNSA. This CDR3 region has 14 residues. The V and J ends lost 1 base and 4 bases respectively, with 10 bases between them. CDR3 nucleotides: TGTGCCAGCAGCTTAGAACAGCAGCTCTATGGCTACACCTTC. It translates to CASSLEQQLYGYTF.

This chain uses TRBV2 with TRBJ1-2; perhaps TRBD1 as D (5 bases). The germline V gene encodes CDR1 SNHLY and CDR2 FYNNEI. The CDR3 totals 14 residues. Trimming stripped 2 bases from V and 7 bases from J, with 14 bases between. CDR3 DNA: TGTGCCAGCAGTGAACTGTGGGGCCGAGGTGGCTACACCTTC. It codes for CASSELWGRGGYTF.

V and J are TRBV5-1 and TRBJ2-5; 14 bases align to TRBD2. After removal of 4 bases from V and 4 bases from J, the junction contained 3 bases not matched to a gene. Germline V gives CDR1 SGHRS, CDR2 YFSETQ. The CDR3 sequence is 15 residues long. CDR3 amino acids: CASSTGTSGGETQYF. CDR3 sequence (DNA): TGCGCCAGCAGCACAGGGACTAGCGGGGGAGAGACCCAGTACTTC.

As for this clone: One end of the junction fails to match germline, which may point to a read error. This chain uses TRBV10-2 with TRBJ1-6; D gene uncertain. Germline V gene data show CDR1 as WSHSY and CDR2 as SAAADI. This CDR3 has 15 amino acids. The CDR3 region is CASSQSEGVYSPLHF. CDR3 coding DNA: TGCGCCAGCAGTCAGTCGGAGGGAGTTTATTCACCCCTCCACTTT.

Only a few counts were recorded for this clone. The chain is built from TRBV6-2 or TRBV6-3 and TRBJ2-7; perhaps TRBD1 as D (6 bases). The CDR3 is 18 residues long. Germline CDR1 is MNHEY and CDR2 is SVGEGT. Trimming took off 0 bases at V and 2 bases at J, with 20 bases between the two ends. The CDR3 protein is CASSYSIFPGTRAYEQYV. The CDR3 DNA follows: TGTGCCAGCAGTTACTCGATATTCCCCGGGACACGAGCCTACGAGCAGTACGTC.

This sequence joins TRBV2 and TRBJ2-5; 13 positions match TRBD2. Trimming at V came to 3 bases and at J to 5 bases, leaving 9 bases not matched to a gene. The CDR3 is 17 amino acids. CDR1 is SNHLY, CDR2 FYNNEI, per germline. CDR3 region: CASSEGVLAGGLETQYF. CDR3 in DNA: TGTGCCAGCAGTGAGGGAGTACTAGCGGGGGGGCTGGAGACCCAGTACTTC.

V and J are TRBV19 and TRBJ1-2; D is uncertain. Trimming left V 4 bases short and J 4 bases short, with 28 bases between. The CDR3 totals 19 residues. Germline-derived CDR1 and CDR2 are LNHDA and SQIVND (reference sequence). The CDR3 nucleotides are TGTGCCAGTAGTAATTGGGATACACTAGGACTCCTTGAGAGCTATGGCTACACCTTC. Its translation is CASSNWDTLGLLESYGYTF.

In its sample, this clone was seen a few times. V usage is TRBV19 and J usage is TRBJ1-5; D possibly corresponds to TRBD1 (5 bases). CDR3 length: 16 residues. Germline CDR1 is LNHDA and CDR2 is SQIVND (reference sequence). Trimming took off 3 bases at V and 2 bases at J, with 14 bases between the two ends. This chain's CDR3 is CASSIGGIPGNQPQHF. CDR3 bases: TGTGCCAGTAGTATTGGGGGGATCCCTGGCAATCAGCCCCAGCATTTT.

The chain carries TRBV30 and TRBJ1-6; D gene ambiguous. With 0 bases removed from V and 6 bases from J, the gap between germline ends came to 9 bases. The CDR3 is 14 amino acids. The germline V gene has CDR1 GTSNPN and CDR2 SVGIG (reference sequence). The chain's CDR3 is CAWSVSLGNSPLHF. The CDR3 region has the DNA TGTGCCTGGAGTGTCTCCCTCGGTAATTCACCCCTCCACTTT.

The rearrangement links TRBV5-1 to TRBJ1-3; D not certain. There are 12 residues in the CDR3. Germline values: CDR1 SGHRS, CDR2 YFSETQ. The germline V and J ends were trimmed by 1 base and 4 bases, with 3 bases remaining between them. The CDR3 reads CASSLQGNTIYF. The DNA for the CDR3 is TGCGCCAGCAGCTTGCAGGGAAACACCATATATTTT.

The chain has TRBV6-5 and TRBJ1-1, with 10 positions matching TRBD1. Germline values: CDR1 MNHEY, CDR2 SVGAGI. CDR3 length equals 15 residues. V dropped 5 bases and J dropped 5; count of bases not matched to a gene: 8. CDR3 nucleotide sequence: TGTGCCAGCAGTACCCGGACAGGGGGTTGGACTGAAGCTTTCTTT. It yields the protein CASSTRTGGWTEAFF.

The table lists this clone with a count of one. The CDR3 loop is CASSLSLAGGTDTQYF. In DNA form, the CDR3 reads TGTGCCAGCAGCTTATCCCTAGCGGGGGGCACAGATACGCAGTATTTT. The chain carries TRBV7-3 and TRBJ2-3, with 10 bases lining up with TRBD2. This CDR3 region has 16 residues. Looked up from germline, CDR1 is SGHTA and CDR2 is FQGTGA. The V segment lost 2 bases and the J segment 1 base; nucleotides outside the gene matches: 3.

The V and J genes are TRBV3-1 (or the pseudogene TRBV3-2) and TRBJ1-5; TRBD1 might be the D (5 bases). Germline loops: CDR1 LGHDT, CDR2 YNNKEL (reference sequence). V was shortened by 1 base and J by 5 bases, with 12 bases between the two germline ends. The CDR3 is made up of 15 amino acids. CDR3 amino acids: CASSQGTWGDQPQHF. The CDR3, as DNA: TGTGCCAGCAGCCAAGGGACATGGGGCGATCAGCCCCAGCATTTT.

This chain links TRBV5-1 with TRBJ1-1, with 8 bases aligning to TRBD1. The CDR3 has 13 amino acids. Germline V gene sequence: CDR1 SGHRS, CDR2 YFSETQ. Unmatched junction bases numbered 0, after V lost 4 bases and J lost 1 base. CDR3 in amino acids: CASSDRGNTEAFF. The CDR3 coding sequence is TGCGCCAGCAGCGACAGGGGGAACACTGAAGCTTTCTTT.